This TCR beta chain was captured by sequencing in a study of blood T cell repertoires in COVID-19 (TCRdb year 2020). At the level of the whole study: Collaborator samples came from the United States, Italy and Spain and covered acute and convalescent phases of COVID-19. The samples were drawn from two sources: the first 160 participants of the ongoing ImmuneRACE study, and 1,200 or so subjects contributed by 6 global collaborators. Deeply sampled blood TCRbeta repertoires from subjects exposed to, actively infected with, or recovered from COVID-19 were included in the dataset. The repertoires were made available in a free public database intended to serve as a resource for research on the immune response to SARS-CoV-2. Where HLA class I and class II types were available, the types were taken from metadata supplied by the sample provider, not from assay-based typing. The sample metadata nearly always contained a de-identified subject ID, COVID-19 status, age in years and sex. The material from the prospective study consisted of cDNA or gDNA derived from T cells, B-cell-depleted T cells, or PBMCs.

Overall study results and their limits: The quantity of clinical and demographic metadata differed by source and by participant and was supplied without curation.

CDR1 and CDR2, looked up from the germline V gene, are ENHRY and SYGVKD. From the cysteine up to the phenylalanine, the CDR3 has a length of 14 residues. Only CDR3 DNA remains: 42 bases, in frame from the first base. From V the trimming removes 4 bases and from J it removes 4 bases, while the gene matches leave 5 bases of the junction unaccounted for. TCRbeta CDR3 regions were amplified from genomic DNA by means of the immunoSEQ Assay, a bias-controlled multiplex PCR. As for the original processing: Nucleated cell counts per sample were estimated from amplification of reference gene primers within the assay. To quantify the absolute abundance of each unique TCRbeta CDR3 rearrangement, sequence reads were collapsed and filtered. Productive Simpson clonality was computed per sample as the square root of Simpson's diversity index over productive rearrangements. TCRdb stores this immuneACCESS table with in-frame sequences only. Part of the clones is absent; in the studies checked, under half of the shortfall reflects unresolved V genes, and no reason is known for the rest. V and J calls and clone size are given by that table; D and trimming were obtained from the DNA. Across this sample there are approximately 88,000 clones, with around nine tenths seen only once. 3.9% of the sample belongs to the ten largest clones.

Comment on this clone: Its antigen is currently not known. Base qualities are not at hand, and no much larger clone is one base apart.

The collaborating institutions used their own protocols to collect whole blood in K2EDTA tubes. For TCRbeta analysis, collaborator samples were shipped as frozen whole blood, as isolated PBMCs, or as DNA extracted from either sample type. This receptor was obtained from a woman in her fifties or sixties in a cohort sampled during active COVID-19. Sequencing used peripheral blood. The V and J genes are TRBV10-3 and TRBJ2-5; TRBD1 aligns with 8 central bases. The CDR3 in this case is CAISGGTGGETQYF. Read as DNA, the sequence is TGTGCCATCAGTGGAGGGACAGGAGGAGAGACCCAGTACTTC.